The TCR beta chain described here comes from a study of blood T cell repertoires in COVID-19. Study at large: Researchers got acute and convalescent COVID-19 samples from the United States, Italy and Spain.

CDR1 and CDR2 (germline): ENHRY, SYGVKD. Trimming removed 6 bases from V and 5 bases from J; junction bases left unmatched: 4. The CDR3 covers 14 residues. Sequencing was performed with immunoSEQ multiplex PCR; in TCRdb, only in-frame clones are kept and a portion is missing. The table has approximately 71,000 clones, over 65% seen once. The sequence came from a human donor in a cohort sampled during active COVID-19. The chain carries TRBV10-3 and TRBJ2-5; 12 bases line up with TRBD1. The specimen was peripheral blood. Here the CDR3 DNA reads TGTGCCATCAGCGGGGACAGGGGGCTTGAGACCCAGTACTTC. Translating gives CAISGDRGLETQYF.